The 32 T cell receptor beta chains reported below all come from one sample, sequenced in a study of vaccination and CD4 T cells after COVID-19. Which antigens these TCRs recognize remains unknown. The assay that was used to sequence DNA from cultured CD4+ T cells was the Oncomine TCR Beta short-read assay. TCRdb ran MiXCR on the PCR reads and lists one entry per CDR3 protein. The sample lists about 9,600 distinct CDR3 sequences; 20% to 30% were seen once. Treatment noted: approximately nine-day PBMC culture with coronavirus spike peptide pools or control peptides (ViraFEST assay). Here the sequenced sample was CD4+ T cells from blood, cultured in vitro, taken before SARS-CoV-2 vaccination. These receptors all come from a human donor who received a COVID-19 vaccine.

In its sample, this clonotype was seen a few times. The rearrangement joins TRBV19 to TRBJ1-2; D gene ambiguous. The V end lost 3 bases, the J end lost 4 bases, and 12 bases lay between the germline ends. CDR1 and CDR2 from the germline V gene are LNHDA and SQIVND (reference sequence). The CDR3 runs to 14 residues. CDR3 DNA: TGTGCCAGTAGTATGGGAACCCAAGCCTATGGCTACACCTTC. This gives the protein CASSMGTQAYGYTF.

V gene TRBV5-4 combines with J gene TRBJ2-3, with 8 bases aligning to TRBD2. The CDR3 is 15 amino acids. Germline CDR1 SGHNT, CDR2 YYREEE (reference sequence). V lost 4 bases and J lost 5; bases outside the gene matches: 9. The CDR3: CASSPPGGLGDTQYF. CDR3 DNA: TGTGCCAGCAGCCCCCCGGGGGGGCTCGGAGATACGCAGTATTTT.

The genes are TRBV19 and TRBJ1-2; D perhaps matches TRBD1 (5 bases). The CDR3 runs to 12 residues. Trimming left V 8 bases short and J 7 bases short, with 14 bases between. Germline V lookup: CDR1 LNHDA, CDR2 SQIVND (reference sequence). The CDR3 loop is CASGTPGVGYTF. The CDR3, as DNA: TGTGCCAGTGGGACCCCTGGGGTTGGCTACACCTTC.

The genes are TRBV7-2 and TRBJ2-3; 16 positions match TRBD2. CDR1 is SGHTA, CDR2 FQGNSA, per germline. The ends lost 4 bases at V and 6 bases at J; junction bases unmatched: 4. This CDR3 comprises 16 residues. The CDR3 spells CASSSPGLAGGDTQYF. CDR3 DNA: TGTGCCAGCAGCTCTCCGGGACTAGCGGGGGGGGATACGCAGTATTTT.

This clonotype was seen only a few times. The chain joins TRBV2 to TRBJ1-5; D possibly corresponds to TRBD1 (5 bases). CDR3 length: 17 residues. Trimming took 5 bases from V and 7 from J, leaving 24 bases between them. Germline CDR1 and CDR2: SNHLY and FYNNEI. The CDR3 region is CASSRLGGTSSGQPQHF. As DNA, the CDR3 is TGTGCCAGCAGTCGGCTGGGAGGGACGAGTTCGGGGCAGCCCCAGCATTTT.

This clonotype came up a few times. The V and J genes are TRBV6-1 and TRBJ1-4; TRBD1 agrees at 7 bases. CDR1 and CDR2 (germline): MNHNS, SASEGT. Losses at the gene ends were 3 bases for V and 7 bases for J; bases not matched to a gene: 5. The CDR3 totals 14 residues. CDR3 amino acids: CASSDQGVGEKLFF. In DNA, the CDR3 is TGTGCCAGCAGTGACCAGGGGGTTGGTGAAAAACTGTTTTTT.

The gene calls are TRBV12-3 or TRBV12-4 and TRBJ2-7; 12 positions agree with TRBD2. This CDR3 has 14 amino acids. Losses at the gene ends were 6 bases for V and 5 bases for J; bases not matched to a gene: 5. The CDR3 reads CASRGTSGSHEQYF. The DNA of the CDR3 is TGTGCCAGCAGGGGGACTAGCGGGTCCCACGAGCAGTACTTC.

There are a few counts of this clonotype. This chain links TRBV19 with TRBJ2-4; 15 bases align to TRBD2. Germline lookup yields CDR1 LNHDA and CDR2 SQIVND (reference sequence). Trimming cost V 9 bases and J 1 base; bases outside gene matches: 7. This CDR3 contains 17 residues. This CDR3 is CASRTSGGDRAKNIQYF. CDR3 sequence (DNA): TGTGCCAGCAGGACTAGCGGGGGGGATAGGGCCAAAAACATTCAGTACTTC.

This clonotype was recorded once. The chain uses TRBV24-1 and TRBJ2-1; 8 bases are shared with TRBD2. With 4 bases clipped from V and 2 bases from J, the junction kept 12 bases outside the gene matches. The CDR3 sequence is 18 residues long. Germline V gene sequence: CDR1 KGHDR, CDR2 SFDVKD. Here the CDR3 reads CATSDPTGAGGPYNEQFF. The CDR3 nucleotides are TGTGCCACCAGTGACCCCACGGGGGCGGGGGGTCCCTACAATGAGCAGTTCTTC.

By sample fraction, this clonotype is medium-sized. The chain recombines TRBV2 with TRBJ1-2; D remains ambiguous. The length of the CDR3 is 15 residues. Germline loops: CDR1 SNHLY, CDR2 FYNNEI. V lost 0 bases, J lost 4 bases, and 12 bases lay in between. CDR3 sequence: CASSEAMTTFYGYTF. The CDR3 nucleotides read TGTGCCAGCAGTGAAGCGATGACAACTTTCTATGGCTACACCTTC.

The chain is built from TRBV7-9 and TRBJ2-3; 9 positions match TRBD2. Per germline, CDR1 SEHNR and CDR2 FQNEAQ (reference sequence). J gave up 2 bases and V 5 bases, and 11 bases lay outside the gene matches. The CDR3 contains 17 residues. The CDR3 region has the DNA TGTGCCAGCAGCCGACTCCTAGCGGGGAGGGTCACAGATACGCAGTATTTT. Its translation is CASSRLLAGRVTDTQYF. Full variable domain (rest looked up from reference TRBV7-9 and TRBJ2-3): DTGVSQNPRHKITKRGQNVTFRCDPISEHNRLYWYRQTLGQGPEFLTYFQNEAQLEKSRLLSDRFSAERPKGSFSTLEIQRTEQGDSAMYLCASSRLLAGRVTDTQYFGPGTRLTVL.

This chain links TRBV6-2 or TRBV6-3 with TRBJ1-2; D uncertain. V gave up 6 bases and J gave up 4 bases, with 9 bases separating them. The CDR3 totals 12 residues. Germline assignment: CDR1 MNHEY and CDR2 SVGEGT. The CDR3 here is CASRDGSYGYTF. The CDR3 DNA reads TGTGCCAGCAGGGACGGATCCTATGGCTACACCTTC.

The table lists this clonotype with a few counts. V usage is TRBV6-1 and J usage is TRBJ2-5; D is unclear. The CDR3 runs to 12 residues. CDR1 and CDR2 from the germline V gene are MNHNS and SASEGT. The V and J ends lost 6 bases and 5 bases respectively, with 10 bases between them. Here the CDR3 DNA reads TGTGCCAGCAGCGATACCTCGGAGACCCAGTACTTC. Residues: CASSDTSETQYF.

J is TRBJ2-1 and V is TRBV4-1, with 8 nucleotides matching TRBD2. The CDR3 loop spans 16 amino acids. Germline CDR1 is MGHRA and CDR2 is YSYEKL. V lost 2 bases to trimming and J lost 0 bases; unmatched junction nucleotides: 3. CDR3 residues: CASSQRAGVSYNEQFF. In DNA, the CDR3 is TGCGCCAGCAGCCAACGAGCGGGGGTCTCCTACAATGAGCAGTTCTTC.

The DNA for the CDR3 is TGTGCCAGCAGCGAGCGGGGGTTTCCCACAGATACGCAGTATTTT. Translating it yields CASSERGFPTDTQYF. The rearrangement links TRBV2 to TRBJ2-3; 8 nucleotides agree with TRBD2. Per the germline V gene, CDR1 is SNHLY and CDR2 is FYNNEI. V dropped 6 bases and J dropped 2; count of bases not matched to a gene: 7. The CDR3 length is 15 residues.

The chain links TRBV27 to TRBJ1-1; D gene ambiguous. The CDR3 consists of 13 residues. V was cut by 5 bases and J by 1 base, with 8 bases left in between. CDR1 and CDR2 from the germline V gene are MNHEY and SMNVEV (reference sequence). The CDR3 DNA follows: TGTGCCAGCAGTCTAACCAAGAACACTGAAGCTTTCTTT. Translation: CASSLTKNTEAFF.

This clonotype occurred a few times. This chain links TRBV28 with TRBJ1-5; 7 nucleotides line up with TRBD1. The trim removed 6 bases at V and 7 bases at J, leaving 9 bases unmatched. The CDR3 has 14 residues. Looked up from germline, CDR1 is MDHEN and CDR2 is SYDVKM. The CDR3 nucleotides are TGTGCCAGCAGCCACAGGGGAGACCTACAGCCCCAGCATTTT. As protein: CASSHRGDLQPQHF.

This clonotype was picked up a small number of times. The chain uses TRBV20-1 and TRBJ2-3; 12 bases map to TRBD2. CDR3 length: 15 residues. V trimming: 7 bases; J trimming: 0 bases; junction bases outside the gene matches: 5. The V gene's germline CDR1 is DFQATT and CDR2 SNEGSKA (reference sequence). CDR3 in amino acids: CSGQTSGGSTDTQYF. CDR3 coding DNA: TGCAGTGGACAGACTAGCGGGGGTAGCACAGATACGCAGTATTTT.

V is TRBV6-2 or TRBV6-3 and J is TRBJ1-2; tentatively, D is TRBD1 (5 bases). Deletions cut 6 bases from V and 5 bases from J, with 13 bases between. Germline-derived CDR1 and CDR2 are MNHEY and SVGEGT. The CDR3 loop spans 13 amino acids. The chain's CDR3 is CASRRGLWYGYTF. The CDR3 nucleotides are TGTGCCAGCAGAAGGGGCCTTTGGTATGGCTACACCTTC.

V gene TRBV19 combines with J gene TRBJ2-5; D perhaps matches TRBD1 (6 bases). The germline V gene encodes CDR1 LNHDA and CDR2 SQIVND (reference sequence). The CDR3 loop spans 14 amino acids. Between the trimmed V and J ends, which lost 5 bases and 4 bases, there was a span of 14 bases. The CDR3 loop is CASSLATGRETQYF. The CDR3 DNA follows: TGTGCCAGTAGTTTAGCCACAGGGAGAGAGACCCAGTACTTC. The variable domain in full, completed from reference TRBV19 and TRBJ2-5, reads DGGITQSPKYLFRKEGQNVTLSCEQNLNHDAMYWYRQDPGQGLRLIYYSQIVNDFQKGDIAEGYSVSREKKESFPLTVTSAQKNPTAFYLCASSLATGRETQYFGPGTRLLVL.

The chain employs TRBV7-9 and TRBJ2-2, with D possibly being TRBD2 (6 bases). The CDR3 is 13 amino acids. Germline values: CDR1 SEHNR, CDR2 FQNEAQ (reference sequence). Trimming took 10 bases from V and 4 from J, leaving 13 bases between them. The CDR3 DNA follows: TGTGCCACTCGGGGAGGAGGCACCGGGGAGCTGTTTTTT. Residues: CATRGGGTGELFF.

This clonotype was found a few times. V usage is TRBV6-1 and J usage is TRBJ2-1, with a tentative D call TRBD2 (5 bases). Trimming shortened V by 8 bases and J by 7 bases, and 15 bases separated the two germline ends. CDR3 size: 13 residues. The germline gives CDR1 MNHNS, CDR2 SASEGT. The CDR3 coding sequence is TGTGCCAGCCCCCCGGGGAGACATAATGAGCAGTTCTTC. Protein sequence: CASPPGRHNEQFF.

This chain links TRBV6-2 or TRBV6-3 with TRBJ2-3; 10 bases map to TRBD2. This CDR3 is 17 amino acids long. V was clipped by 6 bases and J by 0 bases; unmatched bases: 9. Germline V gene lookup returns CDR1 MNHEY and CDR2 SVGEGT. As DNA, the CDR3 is TGTGCCAGCAGACCCGGGCTAGCGGGGGCTAGCACAGATACGCAGTATTTT. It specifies CASRPGLAGASTDTQYF.

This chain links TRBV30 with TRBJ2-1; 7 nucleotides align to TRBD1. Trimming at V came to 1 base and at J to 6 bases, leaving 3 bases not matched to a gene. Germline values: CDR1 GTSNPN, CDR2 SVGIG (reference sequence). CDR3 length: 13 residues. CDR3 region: CAWSDRTGNEQFF. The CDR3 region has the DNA TGTGCCTGGAGTGACAGGACAGGCAATGAGCAGTTCTTC. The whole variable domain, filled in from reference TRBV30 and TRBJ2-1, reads SQTIHQWPATLVQPVGSPLSLECTVEGTSNPNLYWYRQAAGRGLQLLFYSVGIGQISSEVPQNLSASRPQDRQFILSSKKLLLSDSGFYLCAWSDRTGNEQFFGPGTRLTVL.

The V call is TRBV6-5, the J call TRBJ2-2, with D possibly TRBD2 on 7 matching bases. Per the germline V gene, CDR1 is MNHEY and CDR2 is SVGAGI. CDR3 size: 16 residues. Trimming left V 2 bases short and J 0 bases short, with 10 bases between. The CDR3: CASSYPGGPNTGELFF. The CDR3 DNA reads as TGTGCCAGCAGTTACCCCGGGGGGCCGAACACCGGGGAGCTGTTTTTT.

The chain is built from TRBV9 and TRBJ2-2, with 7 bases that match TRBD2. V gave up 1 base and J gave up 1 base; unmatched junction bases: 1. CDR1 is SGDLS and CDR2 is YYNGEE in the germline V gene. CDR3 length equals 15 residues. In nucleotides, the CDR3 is TGTGCCAGCAGCGTACTAGCGGAGAACACCGGGGAGCTGTTTTTT. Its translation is CASSVLAENTGELFF.

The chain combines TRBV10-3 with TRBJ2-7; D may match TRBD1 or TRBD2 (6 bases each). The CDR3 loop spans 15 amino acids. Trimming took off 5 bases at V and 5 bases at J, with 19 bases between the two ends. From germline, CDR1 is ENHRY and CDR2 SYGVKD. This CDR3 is CAISPQGRSIDEQYF. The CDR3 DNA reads TGTGCCATCAGTCCTCAGGGGAGGTCGATCGACGAGCAGTACTTC.

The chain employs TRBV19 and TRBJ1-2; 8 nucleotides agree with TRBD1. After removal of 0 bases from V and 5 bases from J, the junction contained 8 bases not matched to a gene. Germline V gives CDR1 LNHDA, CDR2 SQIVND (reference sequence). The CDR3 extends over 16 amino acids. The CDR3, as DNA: TGTGCCAGTAGTATAGATCGACAGGGGCTGGGGTATGGCTACACCTTC. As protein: CASSIDRQGLGYGYTF. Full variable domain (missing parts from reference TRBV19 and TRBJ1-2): DGGITQSPKYLFRKEGQNVTLSCEQNLNHDAMYWYRQDPGQGLRLIYYSQIVNDFQKGDIAEGYSVSREKKESFPLTVTSAQKNPTAFYLCASSIDRQGLGYGYTFGSGTRLTVV.

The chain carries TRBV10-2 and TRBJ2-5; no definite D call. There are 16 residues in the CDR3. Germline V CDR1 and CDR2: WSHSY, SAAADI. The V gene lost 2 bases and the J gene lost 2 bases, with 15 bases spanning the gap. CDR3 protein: CASSERRLGRQETQYF. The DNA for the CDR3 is TGCGCCAGCAGTGAGCGCCGACTTGGGCGACAAGAGACCCAGTACTTC.

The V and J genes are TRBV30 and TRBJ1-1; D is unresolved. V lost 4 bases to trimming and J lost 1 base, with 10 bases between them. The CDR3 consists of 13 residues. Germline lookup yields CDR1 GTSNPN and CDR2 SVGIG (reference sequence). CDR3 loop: CAWKLGRNTEAFF. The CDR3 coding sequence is TGTGCCTGGAAACTAGGACGGAACACTGAAGCTTTCTTT.

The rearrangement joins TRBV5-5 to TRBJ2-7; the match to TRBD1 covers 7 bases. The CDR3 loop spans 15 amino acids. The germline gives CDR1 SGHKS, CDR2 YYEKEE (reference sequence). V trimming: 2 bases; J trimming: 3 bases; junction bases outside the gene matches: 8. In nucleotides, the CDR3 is TGTGCCAGCAGCTTTTCAGACAGGGTAGACTACGAGCAGTACTTC. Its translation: CASSFSDRVDYEQYF.

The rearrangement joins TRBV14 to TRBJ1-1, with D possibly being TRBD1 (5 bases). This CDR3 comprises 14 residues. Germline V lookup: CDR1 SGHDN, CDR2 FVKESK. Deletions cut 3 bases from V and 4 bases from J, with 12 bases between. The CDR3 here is CASSHRGTGTEAFF. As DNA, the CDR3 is TGTGCCAGCAGCCATAGGGGCACGGGCACTGAAGCTTTCTTT.